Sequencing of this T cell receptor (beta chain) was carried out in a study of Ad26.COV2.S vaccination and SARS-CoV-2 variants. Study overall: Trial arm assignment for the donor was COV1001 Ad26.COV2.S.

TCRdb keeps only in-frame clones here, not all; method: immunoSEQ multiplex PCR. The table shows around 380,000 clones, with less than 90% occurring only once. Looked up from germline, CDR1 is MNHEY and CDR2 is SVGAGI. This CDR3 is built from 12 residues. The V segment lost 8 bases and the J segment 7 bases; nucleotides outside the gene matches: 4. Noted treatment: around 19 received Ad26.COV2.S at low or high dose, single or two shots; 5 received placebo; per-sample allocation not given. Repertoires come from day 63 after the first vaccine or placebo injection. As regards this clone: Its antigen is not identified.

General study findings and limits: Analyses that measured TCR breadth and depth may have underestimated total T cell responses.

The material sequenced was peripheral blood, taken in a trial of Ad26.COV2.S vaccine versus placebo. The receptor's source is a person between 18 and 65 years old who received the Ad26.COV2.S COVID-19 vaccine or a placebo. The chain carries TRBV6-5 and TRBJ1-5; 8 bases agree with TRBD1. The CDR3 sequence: CASWTGRQPQHF. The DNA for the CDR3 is TGTGCCAGCTGGACAGGGCGGCAGCCCCAGCATTTT.